The 11 T cell receptor beta chains in this list originate from one sample, sequenced in a study of monozygotic twins with cystic fibrosis. Profiled with immunoSEQ multiplex PCR; TCRdb holds only in-frame clones, not every one. The sample contains about 36,000 clones, over 75% of which appear only once. Sequenced input: blood. Every receptor here comes from a girl aged 2-10 years with cystic fibrosis.

V and J are TRBV7-2 and TRBJ2-6, with D maybe TRBD1 (6 bases). The CDR3 contains 16 residues. V lost 0 bases, J lost 0 bases, and 6 bases lay in between. Germline V gives CDR1 SGHTA, CDR2 FQGNSA. This CDR3 reads CASSLAGGSGANVLTF. CDR3 nucleotides: TGTGCCAGCAGCTTAGCAGGGGGCTCTGGGGCCAACGTCCTGACTTTC. Full variable domain (rest looked up from reference TRBV7-2 and TRBJ2-6): GAGVSQSPSNKVTEKGKDVELRCDPISGHTALYWYRQSLGQGLEFLIYFQGNSAPDKSGLPSDRFSAERTGGSVSTLTIQRTQQEDSAVYLCASSLAGGSGANVLTFGAGSRLTVL.

The rearrangement uses TRBV30 and TRBJ2-2; perhaps TRBD1 as D (6 bases). This CDR3 spans 16 amino acids. V dropped 2 bases and J dropped 4 bases, with 17 bases sitting between them. The germline CDR1 and CDR2 sequences are GTSNPN and SVGIG (reference sequence). The chain's CDR3 is CAWSNAGELGTGELFF. The CDR3 DNA sequence: TGTGCCTGGAGTAATGCAGGGGAATTGGGCACCGGGGAGCTGTTTTTT. Variable domain in full (rest from reference TRBV30 and TRBJ2-2): SQTIHQWPATLVQPVGSPLSLECTVEGTSNPNLYWYRQAAGRGLQLLFYSVGIGQISSEVPQNLSASRPQDRQFILSSKKLLLSDSGFYLCAWSNAGELGTGELFFGEGSRLTVL.

This chain connects TRBV7-9 to TRBJ2-7; 10 bases map to TRBD1. The CDR3 contains 14 residues. Trimming at V came to 5 bases and at J to 5 bases, leaving 6 bases not matched to a gene. Germline values: CDR1 SEHNR, CDR2 FQNEAQ (reference sequence). In nucleotides, the CDR3 is TGTGCCAGCAGCCCCGCCGGGACAGGGGACGAGCAGTACTTC. It encodes CASSPAGTGDEQYF.

The chain has TRBV10-1 and TRBJ2-5; D is possibly TRBD2 (5 bases). Trimming left V 0 bases short and J 1 base short, with 6 bases between. The CDR3 consists of 14 residues. Germline V gene data show CDR1 as WNHNN and CDR2 as SYGVQD (reference sequence). CDR3 amino acids: CASSESRVQETQYF. In DNA form, the CDR3 reads TGCGCCAGCAGTGAGTCGAGGGTCCAAGAGACCCAGTACTTC.

V is TRBV7-9 and J is TRBJ2-3; D perhaps matches TRBD1 (5 bases). Deletions cut 11 bases from V and 2 bases from J, with 11 bases between. This CDR3 has 12 amino acids. CDR1 SEHNR and CDR2 FQNEAQ come from the germline V gene (reference sequence). The DNA for the CDR3 is TGTGCCGCTCGACAGACCACAGATACGCAGTATTTT. Amino acids: CAARQTTDTQYF.

V and J are TRBV6-6 and TRBJ1-4, with D maybe TRBD1 (5 bases). Trimming cost V 0 bases and J 4 bases, with 6 bases left between them. The CDR3 covers 14 residues. Germline assignment: CDR1 MNHNY and CDR2 SVGAGI (reference sequence). CDR3 loop: CASSYSGDNEKLFF. CDR3 nucleotide sequence: TGTGCCAGCAGTTACTCAGGGGATAATGAAAAACTGTTTTTT.

The rearrangement links TRBV7-9 to TRBJ1-2; tentative D call: TRBD1 (5 bases). V was shortened by 2 bases and J by 1 base, with 8 bases between the two germline ends. The CDR3 extends over 14 amino acids. Germline V gives CDR1 SEHNR, CDR2 FQNEAQ (reference sequence). CDR3 residues: CASSLSQDNYGYTF. The CDR3 DNA reads as TGTGCCAGCAGCTTATCACAGGATAACTATGGCTACACCTTC.

This clone showed up just once. The rearrangement joins TRBV7-2 to TRBJ1-2; TRBD1 agrees at 8 bases. The junction had 8 bases not matched to a gene; V was cut back by 5 bases and J by 6 bases. Germline V gene data show CDR1 as SGHTA and CDR2 as FQGNSA. This CDR3 has 14 amino acids. The CDR3 DNA sequence: TGTGCCAGCAGCATTCAGGGGGCGCGAGATGGCTACACCTTC. This encodes CASSIQGARDGYTF.

J is TRBJ1-2 and V is TRBV7-2, with D perhaps TRBD1 (5 bases). CDR3 length: 13 residues. Trimming stripped 3 bases from V and 4 bases from J, with 9 bases between. Germline V gene lookup returns CDR1 SGHTA and CDR2 FQGNSA. The CDR3 region is CASSFRGGYGYTF. In DNA, the CDR3 is TGTGCCAGCAGCTTCCGTGGGGGCTATGGCTACACCTTC.

The rearrangement joins TRBV19 to TRBJ2-3, with 9 bases that match TRBD2. The V segment lost 3 bases and the J segment 6 bases; nucleotides outside the gene matches: 4. The germline V gene has CDR1 LNHDA and CDR2 SQIVND (reference sequence). This CDR3 is built from 14 residues. CDR3 amino acids: CASSIGAGGDTQYF. The CDR3 DNA sequence: TGTGCCAGTAGTATCGGAGCGGGGGGTGATACGCAGTATTTT.

This sequence joins TRBV30 and TRBJ1-3; D is ambiguous. The CDR3 consists of 13 residues. V was trimmed by 0 bases and J by 8 bases, leaving 11 bases between them. Germline V gene lookup returns CDR1 GTSNPN and CDR2 SVGIG (reference sequence). CDR3 region: CAWSVRVSDTIYF. The CDR3 nucleotides read TGTGCCTGGAGTGTAAGAGTCTCGGACACCATATATTTT.